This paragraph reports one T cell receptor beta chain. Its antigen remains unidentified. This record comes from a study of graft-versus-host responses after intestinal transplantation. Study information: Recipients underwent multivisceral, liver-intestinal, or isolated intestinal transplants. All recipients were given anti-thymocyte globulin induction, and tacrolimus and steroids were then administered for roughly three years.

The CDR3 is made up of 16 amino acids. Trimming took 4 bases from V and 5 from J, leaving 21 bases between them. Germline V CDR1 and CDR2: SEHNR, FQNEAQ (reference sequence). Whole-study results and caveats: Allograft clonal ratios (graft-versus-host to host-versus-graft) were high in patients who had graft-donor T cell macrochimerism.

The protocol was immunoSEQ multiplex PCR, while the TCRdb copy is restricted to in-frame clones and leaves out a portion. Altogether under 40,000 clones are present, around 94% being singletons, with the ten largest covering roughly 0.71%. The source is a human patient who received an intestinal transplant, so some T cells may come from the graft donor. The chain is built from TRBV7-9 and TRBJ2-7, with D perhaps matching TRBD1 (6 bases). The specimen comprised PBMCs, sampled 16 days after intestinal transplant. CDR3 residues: CASSSTQIWTVHEQYF. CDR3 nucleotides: TGTGCCAGCAGCTCCACCCAGATCTGGACAGTCCACGAGCAGTACTTC.